Listed below are T cell receptor beta chains from one sample, sequenced in a study of blood T cell repertoires in COVID-19. Clones were read by immunoSEQ multiplex PCR, and TCRdb kept only the in-frame ones, dropping some. The sample has some 150,000 clones; 70% to 90% are singletons. The source material was peripheral blood. The receptors were sampled from a woman aged 55-69 years with COVID-19, enrolled during active disease. The conserved cysteine and the conserved F or W are not part of the CDR3 here. D genes are given only for firm matches. The size of a clone is reported for some rows only, either as once, few or many, or as a class for expanded clones.

j_call | v_call | d_call | clone_size | cdr3_aa
TRBJ2-5 | TRBV3-1/TRBV3-2 | NA | NA | ASSQAAGRVETQY
TRBJ2-5 | TRBV2 | NA | NA | ASSPPSGQETQY
TRBJ2-1 | TRBV13 | TRBD2 | NA | ASTGTSGLGVYNEQF
TRBJ2-5 | TRBV5-4 | NA | NA | ASSPWRPGALETQY
TRBJ2-1 | TRBV5-1 | NA | NA | ASSLSDNEQF
TRBJ1-4 | TRBV4-2 | NA | NA | ASSQAGPGGEKLF
TRBJ2-7 | TRBV6-2/TRBV6-3 | NA | NA | ASSRTASYEQY
TRBJ2-7 | TRBV24-1 | TRBD1 | few | ATSDRGRFEQY
TRBJ2-2 | TRBV7-9 | NA | NA | ASSLTRRDTGELF
TRBJ1-2 | TRBV27 | NA | NA | ASRSIQAPYGYT
TRBJ1-1 | TRBV6-2/TRBV6-3 | TRBD1 | NA | ASSYRGTGENTEAF
TRBJ1-2 | TRBV19 | TRBD1 | NA | ASSSRQGARGYT
TRBJ2-1 | TRBV19 | TRBD1 | once | ASRGGLSYNEQF
TRBJ2-1 | TRBV6-5 | NA | few | ASRRRTLHEQF
TRBJ1-2 | TRBV9 | NA | NA | ASSGRTNTNYGYT
TRBJ2-1 | TRBV9 | NA | NA | ASRPGRFSDEQF
TRBJ2-5 | TRBV6-4 | TRBD2 | NA | ASTHLFGASGAGRTQY
TRBJ2-7 | TRBV10-3 | TRBD1 | NA | AITGTGGYEQY
TRBJ1-1 | TRBV4-1 | NA | NA | ASSQNRVNTEAF
TRBJ2-1 | TRBV7-9 | TRBD1 | NA | ASSSPGTGVNEQF
TRBJ1-1 | TRBV4-3 | NA | NA | ASSQDPLSRSNTEAF
TRBJ2-7 | TRBV9 | TRBD2 | NA | ASSVGGVAGAYEQY
TRBJ1-4 | TRBV28 | NA | NA | ASIPSLAGREKLF
TRBJ2-7 | TRBV4-2 | NA | NA | ASSPLGAYEQY
TRBJ1-2 | TRBV29-1 | NA | NA | SVWTAYGYT
TRBJ2-1 | TRBV7-2 | TRBD2 | NA | ASSSRASGLSYNEQF
TRBJ2-7 | TRBV5-6 | NA | NA | ASSSRYEQY
TRBJ2-7 | TRBV10-3 | TRBD1 | NA | AIRRTGGEDYEQY
TRBJ2-7 | TRBV19 | TRBD1 | NA | ASSKNRGPNYEQY
TRBJ2-7 | TRBV4-2 | NA | NA | ASSPRGSSSYEQY